Shown below are 9 T cell receptor beta chains from a single sample sequenced in a study of T cell responses to AZD1222 COVID-19 vaccine. TCRdb's copy holds only in-frame clones and misses some; the assay was immunoSEQ multiplex PCR. This table holds 100,000 to 150,000 clones, about 85% found once. Specimen: peripheral blood, collected on day 0 of AZD1222 vaccination. Receptor source: an adult in good health.

The chain links TRBV24-1 to TRBJ1-1; 9 positions agree with TRBD1. The CDR3 is made up of 14 amino acids. Trimming at V came to 4 bases and at J to 5 bases, leaving 4 bases not matched to a gene. Germline CDR1 is KGHDR and CDR2 is SFDVKD. For the CDR3, the DNA is TGTGCCACCAGTGACGGACAGGGGAGTACTGAAGCTTTCTTT. This gives the protein CATSDGQGSTEAFF.

This sequence joins TRBV3-1 (or the pseudogene TRBV3-2) and TRBJ1-3, with 8 bases aligning to TRBD1. After removal of 4 bases from V and 4 bases from J, the junction contained 3 bases not matched to a gene. The germline gives CDR1 LGHDT, CDR2 YNNKEL (reference sequence). The CDR3 runs to 14 residues. The CDR3 nucleotides are TGTGCCAGCAGCCCGACAGGGGACGGAAACACCATATATTTT. It translates to CASSPTGDGNTIYF.

This clone was seen a few times. The CDR3 nucleotides are TGTGCCAGCAGCTTGGCAGGGGGCTGGAATTCACCCCTCCACTTT. Protein sequence: CASSLAGGWNSPLHF. This chain uses TRBV5-4 with TRBJ1-6, with 8 bases lining up with TRBD1. CDR3 length: 15 residues. The V segment lost 0 bases and the J segment 7 bases; nucleotides outside the gene matches: 3. CDR1 and CDR2 (germline): SGHNT, YYREEE (reference sequence).

This chain connects TRBV28 to TRBJ2-7; D ambiguous. The CDR3 loop spans 12 amino acids. Germline V CDR1 and CDR2: MDHEN, SYDVKM. Trimming stripped 5 bases from V and 4 bases from J, with 9 bases between. The DNA for the CDR3 is TGTGCCAGCAGTCCCGGAAGGTACGAGCAGTACTTC. Encoded protein: CASSPGRYEQYF.

V and J are TRBV27 and TRBJ1-2, with 8 bases fitting TRBD1. The length of the CDR3 is 16 residues. The trim removed 5 bases at V and 2 bases at J, leaving 10 bases unmatched. Per germline, CDR1 MNHEY and CDR2 SMNVEV (reference sequence). The CDR3 DNA sequence: TGTGCCAGCAGTACCAACGACAGGGGCCCAAACTATGGCTACACCTTC. Translated, it gives CASSTNDRGPNYGYTF.

The V gene is TRBV11-3, the J gene TRBJ1-1; maybe TRBD1 (5 bases). CDR3 length equals 15 residues. Trimming removed 3 bases from V and 7 bases from J, with 18 bases in between. From germline, CDR1 is SGHNT and CDR2 YENEEA. CDR3 sequence reads: CASSLGDAGVGEAFF. CDR3 DNA sequence: TGTGCCAGCAGCTTGGGGGACGCGGGGGTTGGTGAAGCTTTCTTT.

The chain couples TRBV7-6 to TRBJ2-7; 13 positions match TRBD2. This CDR3 is built from 15 residues. V was clipped by 5 bases and J by 3 bases; unmatched bases: 4. In germline, CDR1 is SGHVS, CDR2 FNYEAQ. The CDR3 bases are TGTGCCAGCAGCCCTGGGACTAGCGGGGACTACGAGCAGTACTTC. Protein sequence: CASSPGTSGDYEQYF.

This clone appeared once. The chain combines TRBV6-5 with TRBJ1-6, with TRBD1 matching 10 bases. Trimming took 4 bases from V and 5 from J; bases not matched to a gene: 5. The CDR3 extends over 16 amino acids. Per germline, CDR1 MNHEY and CDR2 SVGAGI. The CDR3 nucleotides are TGTGCCAGCAGTTCGACAGGGGGCGCGGATAATTCACCCCTCCACTTT. Its protein product is CASSSTGGADNSPLHF.

This chain joins TRBV30 and TRBJ1-1; a possible D gene is TRBD1 (5 bases). Germline V gene data show CDR1 as GTSNPN and CDR2 as SVGIG (reference sequence). This CDR3 has 13 residues. The V end lost 4 bases, the J end lost 0 bases, and 9 bases lay between the germline ends. The CDR3 reads CAWNWGMNTEAFF. The CDR3 DNA reads as TGTGCCTGGAATTGGGGGATGAACACTGAAGCTTTCTTT.